The clone carrying this T cell receptor beta chain was recorded only once. The sample comes from a study of blood T cell repertoires in COVID-19. Study information: Donors in the United States, Italy and Spain gave samples during acute or convalescent COVID-19.

Seattle participants joined during active infection and were tracked over time. This CDR3 has 14 residues. V shed 4 bases, J shed 6 bases, and the junction held 4 bases outside the gene matches. CDR1 and CDR2 (germline): KGHSH, LQKENI. Sequencing used immunoSEQ multiplex PCR; TCRdb keeps in-frame clones, though not all of them. Among around 200,000 clones, 70% to 90% were seen once, and the ten largest hold approximately 11%. The gene calls are TRBV18 and TRBJ1-1; 11 bases are a match to TRBD1. What was sequenced was peripheral blood. The sequence was obtained from a woman aged 60-75 years with COVID-19, enrolled during active disease. Here the CDR3 reads CASSRRTGGPEAFF. CDR3 coding DNA: TGTGCCAGCTCACGACGGACAGGGGGCCCTGAAGCTTTCTTT.